This TCR beta chain is from a study of T-cell memory formation after mild COVID-19. Study conclusions and caveats: A second wave of clones peaked on day 37, and their SARS-CoV-2 specificity went unconfirmed.

The authors produced TCR alpha and TCR beta cDNA libraries with sample barcodes and UMIs by 5'RACE using constant-segment primers. One entry per CDR3 protein results from TCRdb running MiXCR on the 5' RACE reads. The data hold roughly 480,000 distinct CDR3 sequences, with about 23% observed a single time. This CDR3 has 13 residues. Germline lookup yields CDR1 SGHNT and CDR2 YYREEE (reference sequence). The ends were cut back, 0 bases at V and 2 bases at J, with 6 bases in the middle. This clonotype was seen a handful of times. Its specificity is unknown. This clonotype was obtained from an adult woman who had mild COVID-19 (a few samples of this study predate the infection). Cell type and time point are not known. This chain links TRBV5-4 with TRBJ2-7; no clear D. Sequenced material: PBMCs or a T cell subset sorted from them (not recorded which). Here the CDR3 reads CASSLAWAYEQYF. CDR3 DNA sequence: TGTGCCAGCAGCTTGGCTTGGGCCTACGAGCAGTACTTC.